Below are 17 T cell receptor beta chains sequenced from a single sample in a study of healthy donors' naive CD4 and CD8 T cells. Each TCR library used approximately 500 ng of total RNA and a linear amplification protocol. TCRdb re-derived calls from the reads in MiXCR, one entry per CDR3 protein. The table records roughly 200,000 distinct CDR3 sequences, around 70% of them present only once. The sequencing input was naive CD4+ and CD8+ T cells sorted from blood, pooled from several donors. The receptor set was obtained from a pool of human donors in good health; the sample pools cells from several healthy donors.

The rearrangement joins TRBV29-1 to TRBJ2-3; D gene ambiguous. The CDR3 has 14 amino acids. Germline V CDR1 and CDR2: SQVTM, ANQGSEA. Trimming shortened V by 1 base and J by 4 bases, and 12 bases separated the two germline ends. The CDR3, as DNA: TGCAGCGTTGAAGGATGGGATAGGGCAGATACGCAGTATTTT. As protein: CSVEGWDRADTQYF.

The genes are TRBV12-3 or TRBV12-4 and TRBJ2-4, with TRBD2 as a possible D gene (6 bases). This CDR3 region has 11 residues. V was pared by 6 bases and J by 16 bases, with 16 bases between. In nucleotides, the CDR3 is TGTGCCAGCAGCTCGGGACTCAGGTCATACTTC. It specifies CASSSGLRSYF.

The chain employs TRBV19 and TRBJ1-1; D perhaps matches TRBD1 (5 bases). Germline V CDR1 and CDR2: LNHDA, SQIVND (reference sequence). The CDR3 consists of 16 residues. Trimming removed 4 bases from V and 1 base from J, with 16 bases in between. The CDR3 sequence is CASSTPSTAPNTEAFF. CDR3 nucleotides: TGTGCCAGTAGTACCCCATCGACAGCCCCGAACACTGAAGCTTTCTTT.

This chain uses TRBV6-5 with TRBJ2-7; D is perhaps TRBD1 (6 bases). The ends were cut back, 2 bases at V and 3 bases at J, with 14 bases in the middle. Germline CDR1 MNHEY, CDR2 SVGAGI. The CDR3 spans 15 residues. CDR3 DNA sequence: TGTGCCAGCAGTTACAGGAGAGGGGGACACTACGAGCAGTACTTC. Residues: CASSYRRGGHYEQYF.

V and J are TRBV6-5 and TRBJ1-2; the D gene is possibly TRBD1 (6 bases). Trimming took off 5 bases at V and 6 bases at J, with 13 bases between the two ends. The CDR3 runs 13 residues. Germline-derived CDR1 and CDR2 are MNHEY and SVGAGI. This CDR3 is CASSDTGSDGYTF. DNA of the CDR3: TGTGCCAGCAGTGATACAGGGTCGGATGGCTACACCTTC.

The chain couples TRBV30 to TRBJ2-3, with 9 bases identical to TRBD2. The CDR3 length is 15 residues. From germline, CDR1 is GTSNPN and CDR2 SVGIG (reference sequence). V gave up 0 bases and J gave up 6 bases; unmatched junction bases: 7. The CDR3 nucleotides are TGTGCCTGGAGTGTAGGCGGGAGGGTATCCGATACGCAGTATTTT. Amino acid sequence: CAWSVGGRVSDTQYF.

This clonotype occurred a few times. The gene calls are TRBV6-5 and TRBJ1-1; no clear D gene. The CDR3 has 11 amino acids. The ends were cut back, 4 bases at V and 3 bases at J, with 3 bases in the middle. The V gene's germline CDR1 is MNHEY and CDR2 SVGAGI. In DNA, the CDR3 is TGTGCCAGCAGTTTGGACACTGAAGCTTTCTTT. Protein: CASSLDTEAFF.

The V gene is TRBV30, the J gene TRBJ2-7; D is perhaps TRBD1 (5 bases). Germline lookup yields CDR1 GTSNPN and CDR2 SVGIG (reference sequence). Trimming shortened V by 4 bases and J by 6 bases, and 16 bases separated the two germline ends. This CDR3 region has 13 residues. The CDR3 DNA follows: TGTGCCTGGATGCCTTTCAGGGAAGGCGAGCAGTACTTC. Encoded protein: CAWMPFREGEQYF.

This clonotype was seen only once. The chain's CDR3 is CASSLIGRIQYF. The DNA of the CDR3 is TGTGCCAGCAGCCTCATCGGACGCATTCAGTACTTC. The genes are TRBV7-2 and TRBJ2-4; D gene ambiguous. V gave up 5 bases and J gave up 9 bases, with 11 bases separating them. CDR1 SGHTA and CDR2 FQGNSA come from the germline V gene. The CDR3 length is 12 residues.

V and J are TRBV29-1 and TRBJ1-5; D not certain. The germline V gene encodes CDR1 SQVTM and CDR2 ANQGSEA. The V gene lost 2 bases and the J gene lost 5 bases, with 10 bases spanning the gap. The CDR3 runs to 13 residues. CDR3 in amino acids: CSVESGSDQPQHF. CDR3 DNA sequence: TGCAGCGTTGAAAGCGGATCGGATCAGCCCCAGCATTTT.

This clonotype occurred a few times. The chain carries TRBV29-1 and TRBJ2-1, with TRBD2 identical over 9 bases. V lost 4 bases to trimming and J lost 5 bases; unmatched junction nucleotides: 6. The CDR3 is 14 amino acids. Looked up from germline, CDR1 is SQVTM and CDR2 is ANQGSEA. CDR3 in amino acids: CSVVGLAGNNEQFF. The CDR3 DNA reads TGCAGCGTTGTTGGGCTAGCGGGGAACAATGAGCAGTTCTTC.

The chain joins TRBV29-1 to TRBJ2-5, with a tentative D call TRBD2 (6 bases). Trimming stripped 1 base from V and 2 bases from J, with 14 bases between. The CDR3 has 15 amino acids. CDR1 SQVTM and CDR2 ANQGSEA come from the germline V gene. The CDR3 reads CSVEVASVTQETQYF. The CDR3 DNA reads TGCAGCGTTGAAGTCGCTAGCGTCACTCAAGAGACCCAGTACTTC.

This clonotype is medium-sized (0.01 to 0.1%) by share. J is TRBJ2-1 and V is TRBV6-5; D gene uncertain. The CDR3 runs to 13 residues. Trimming removed 2 bases from V and 9 bases from J, with 11 bases in between. The germline V gene encodes CDR1 MNHEY and CDR2 SVGAGI. The CDR3 reads CASSYDAAGEQFF. The CDR3 DNA sequence: TGTGCCAGCAGTTACGATGCGGCCGGTGAGCAGTTCTTC.

The chain is built from TRBV19 and TRBJ1-1; D remains ambiguous. Germline CDR1 is LNHDA and CDR2 is SQIVND (reference sequence). Trimming pared 6 bases from V and 0 bases from J, leaving 11 bases between. The CDR3 is made up of 14 amino acids. As DNA, the CDR3 is TGTGCCAGTAGGCTGTCTGACCTGAACACTGAAGCTTTCTTT. It translates to CASRLSDLNTEAFF.

The chain recombines TRBV19 with TRBJ2-7, with a tentative D call TRBD1 (6 bases). V was cut by 6 bases and J by 2 bases, with 11 bases left in between. CDR3 length: 13 amino acids. CDR1 is LNHDA, CDR2 SQIVND, per germline (reference sequence). This CDR3 reads CASSVQGAYEQYF. As DNA, the CDR3 is TGTGCCAGTAGCGTACAGGGAGCCTACGAGCAGTACTTC.

The V and J genes are TRBV4-2 and TRBJ2-7, with 8 positions matching TRBD1. Germline V gene sequence: CDR1 LGHNA, CDR2 YNFKEQ. This CDR3 contains 15 residues. V was clipped by 3 bases and J by 2 bases; unmatched bases: 6. CDR3 protein: CASSQRTGSAYEQYF. CDR3 bases: TGTGCCAGCAGCCAGAGGACAGGGAGTGCCTACGAGCAGTACTTC.

This chain connects TRBV29-1 to TRBJ2-7, with unresolved D. Trimming cost V 5 bases and J 2 bases, with 13 bases left between them. The CDR3 has 13 residues. Looked up from germline, CDR1 is SQVTM and CDR2 is ANQGSEA. CDR3 amino acids: CSVYHTDTYEQYF. DNA of the CDR3: TGCAGCGTTTACCATACTGATACCTACGAGCAGTACTTC.